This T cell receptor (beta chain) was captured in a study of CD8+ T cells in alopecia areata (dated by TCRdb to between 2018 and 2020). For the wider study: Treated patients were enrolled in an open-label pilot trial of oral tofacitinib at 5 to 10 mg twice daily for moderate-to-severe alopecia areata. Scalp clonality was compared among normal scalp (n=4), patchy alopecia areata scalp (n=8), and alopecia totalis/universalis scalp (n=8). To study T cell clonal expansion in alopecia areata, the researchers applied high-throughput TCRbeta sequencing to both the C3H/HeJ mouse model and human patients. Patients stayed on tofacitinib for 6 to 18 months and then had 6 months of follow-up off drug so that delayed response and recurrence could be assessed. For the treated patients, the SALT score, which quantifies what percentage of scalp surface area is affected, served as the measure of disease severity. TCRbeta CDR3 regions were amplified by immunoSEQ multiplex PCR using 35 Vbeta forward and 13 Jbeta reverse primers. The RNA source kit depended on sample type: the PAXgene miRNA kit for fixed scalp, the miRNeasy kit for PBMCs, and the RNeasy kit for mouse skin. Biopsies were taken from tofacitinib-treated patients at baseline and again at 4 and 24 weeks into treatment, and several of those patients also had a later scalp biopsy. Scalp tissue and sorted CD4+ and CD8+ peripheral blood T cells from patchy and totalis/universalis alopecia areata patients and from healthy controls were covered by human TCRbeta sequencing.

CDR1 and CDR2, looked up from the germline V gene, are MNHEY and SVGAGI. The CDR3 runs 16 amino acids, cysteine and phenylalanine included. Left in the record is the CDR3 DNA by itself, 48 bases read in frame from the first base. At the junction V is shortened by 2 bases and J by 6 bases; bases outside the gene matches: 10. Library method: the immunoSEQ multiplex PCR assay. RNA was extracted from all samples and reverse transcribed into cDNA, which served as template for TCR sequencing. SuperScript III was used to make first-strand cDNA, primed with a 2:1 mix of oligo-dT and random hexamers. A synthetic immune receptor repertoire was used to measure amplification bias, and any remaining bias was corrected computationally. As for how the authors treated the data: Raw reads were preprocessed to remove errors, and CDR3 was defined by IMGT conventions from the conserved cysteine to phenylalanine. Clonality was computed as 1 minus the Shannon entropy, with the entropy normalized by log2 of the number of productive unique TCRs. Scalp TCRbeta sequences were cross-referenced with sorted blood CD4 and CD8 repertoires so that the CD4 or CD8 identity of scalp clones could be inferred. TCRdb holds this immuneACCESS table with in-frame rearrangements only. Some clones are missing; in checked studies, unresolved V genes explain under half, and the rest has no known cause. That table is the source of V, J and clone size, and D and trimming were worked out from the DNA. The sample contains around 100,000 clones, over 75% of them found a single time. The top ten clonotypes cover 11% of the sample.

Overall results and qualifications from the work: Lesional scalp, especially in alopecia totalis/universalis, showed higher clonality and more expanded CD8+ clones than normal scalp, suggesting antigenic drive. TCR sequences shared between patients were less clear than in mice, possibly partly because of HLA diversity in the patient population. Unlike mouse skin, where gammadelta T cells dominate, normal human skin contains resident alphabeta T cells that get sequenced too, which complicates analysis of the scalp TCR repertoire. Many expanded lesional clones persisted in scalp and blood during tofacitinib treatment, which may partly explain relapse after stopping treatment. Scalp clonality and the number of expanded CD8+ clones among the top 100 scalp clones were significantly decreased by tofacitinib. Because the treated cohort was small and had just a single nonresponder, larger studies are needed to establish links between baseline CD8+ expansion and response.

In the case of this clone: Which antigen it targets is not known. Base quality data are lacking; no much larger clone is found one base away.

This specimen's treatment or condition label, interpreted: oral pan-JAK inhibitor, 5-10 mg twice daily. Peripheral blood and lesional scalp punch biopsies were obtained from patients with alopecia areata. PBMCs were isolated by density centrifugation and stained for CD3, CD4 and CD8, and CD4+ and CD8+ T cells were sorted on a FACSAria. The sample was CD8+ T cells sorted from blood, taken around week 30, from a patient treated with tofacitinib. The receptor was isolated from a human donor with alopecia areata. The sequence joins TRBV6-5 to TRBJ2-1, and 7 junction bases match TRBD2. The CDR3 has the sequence CASSYPGEGRPNEQFF. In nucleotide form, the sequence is TGTGCCAGCAGTTACCCCGGGGAGGGGAGACCCAATGAGCAGTTCTTC.